The 15 T cell receptor beta chains reported below all come from one sample, sequenced in a study of T cell repertoires in cytomegalovirus infection. For these receptors, no antigen is known. From the reads, TCRdb called clonotypes with MiXCR, one entry per CDR3 protein. The repertoire holds some 560,000 distinct CDR3 sequences, with roughly 42% as singletons. Sample: cultured PBMCs, taken from culture after CMV antigen stimulation. The receptors were sampled from a human donor in good health (CMV status not recorded). Some clones in this sample may be carry-over from other donors' samples.

This clonotype was seen a handful of times. The chain employs TRBV28 and TRBJ2-7, with D possibly called TRBD1 or TRBD2 (5 bases each). The V end lost 3 bases, the J end lost 2 bases, and 8 bases lay between the germline ends. The CDR3 is 13 amino acids. Germline CDR1 is MDHEN and CDR2 is SYDVKM. The CDR3 nucleotides read TGTGCCAGCAGTTTCGTGGGACCCTACGAGCAGTACTTC. Its protein product is CASSFVGPYEQYF.

The chain links TRBV4-1 to TRBJ1-1; maybe TRBD1 (6 bases). The CDR3 loop spans 13 amino acids. V was pared by 7 bases and J by 11 bases, with 20 bases between. Germline CDR1 is MGHRA and CDR2 is YSYEKL. CDR3 sequence reads: CASTQLGGARAFF. CDR3 in DNA: TGCGCCAGCACCCAGTTGGGGGGCGCAAGGGCTTTCTTT.

The CDR3 spells CASSLGFAIAGNTIYF. The CDR3 DNA reads TGTGCCAGCAGCCTTGGGTTTGCCATAGCTGGAAACACCATATATTTT. The chain employs TRBV5-4 and TRBJ1-3, with D hard to call. The CDR3 has 16 amino acids. From germline, CDR1 is SGHNT and CDR2 YYREEE (reference sequence). Trimming shortened V by 4 bases and J by 2 bases, and 16 bases separated the two germline ends.

The chain carries TRBV5-4 and TRBJ2-3; 8 nucleotides align to TRBD1. After removal of 0 bases from V and 4 bases from J, the junction contained 4 bases not matched to a gene. This CDR3 spans 15 amino acids. Germline CDR1 SGHNT, CDR2 YYREEE (reference sequence). DNA for the CDR3: TGTGCCAGCAGCTTGGCCCAGGGGGCAGCAGATACGCAGTATTTT. Translation gives CASSLAQGAADTQYF.

The rearrangement links TRBV7-9 to TRBJ2-5; 7 bases match TRBD1. The length of the CDR3 is 15 residues. Germline V CDR1 and CDR2: SEHNR, FQNEAQ (reference sequence). V lost 0 bases, J lost 5 bases, and 6 bases stayed unmatched. This CDR3 is CASSLAGTAVETQYF. The DNA of the CDR3 is TGTGCCAGCAGCTTAGCCGGGACAGCCGTGGAGACCCAGTACTTC.

This rearrangement joins TRBV20-1 to TRBJ2-3, with D perhaps matching TRBD1 (5 bases). Germline V gene lookup returns CDR1 DFQATT and CDR2 SNEGSKA (reference sequence). This CDR3 is built from 20 residues. V lost 1 base to trimming and J lost 3 bases, with 29 bases between them. The CDR3 reads CSARAGDRGRNQRWTDTQYF. The CDR3 DNA reads as TGCAGTGCTAGAGCTGGGGATAGGGGCCGAAACCAAAGGTGGACAGATACGCAGTATTTT.

This clonotype was detected a few times. The chain carries TRBV7-2 and TRBJ2-2; D perhaps matches TRBD1 (6 bases). This CDR3 is built from 14 residues. Germline V lookup: CDR1 SGHTA, CDR2 FQGNSA. Deletions cut 4 bases from V and 6 bases from J, with 12 bases between. CDR3 nucleotides: TGTGCCAGCAGCTCAGGGGCTTGGGCCGGGGAGCTGTTTTTT. This translates into CASSSGAWAGELFF.

This clonotype was detected a few times. This chain uses TRBV7-4 with TRBJ1-2; a weak D match, TRBD1 (6 bases). Trimming removed 3 bases at V and 6 bases at J, with 17 bases between. CDR3 size: 15 residues. Per the germline V gene, CDR1 is SGHVT and CDR2 is SQSDAQ. This CDR3 is CASSFLQGLRDGYTF. The CDR3 DNA follows: TGTGCCAGCAGCTTCTTACAGGGTTTAAGGGATGGCTACACCTTC. Looking up the rest from reference TRBV7-4 and TRBJ1-2 gives the full variable domain: GAGVSQSPRYKVAKRGRDVALRCDSISGHVTLYWYRQTLGQGSEVLTYSQSDAQRDKSGRPSGRFSAERPERSVSTLKIQRTEQGDSAVYLCASSFLQGLRDGYTFGSGTRLTVV.

This chain connects TRBV11-2 to TRBJ1-4; maybe TRBD1 (5 bases). The ends were cut back, 2 bases at V and 4 bases at J, with 11 bases in the middle. The CDR3 is 15 residues long. Germline V lookup: CDR1 SGHAT, CDR2 FQNNGV. CDR3 in DNA: TGTGCCAGCAGCTTAACACAGGCGCTTAATGAAAAACTGTTTTTT. Amino acid sequence: CASSLTQALNEKLFF.

In this sample, this clonotype turned up a few times. The chain links TRBV7-2 to TRBJ2-1, with D unclear. The CDR3 contains 12 residues. V dropped 4 bases and J dropped 11 bases, with 12 bases sitting between them. The germline V gene encodes CDR1 SGHTA and CDR2 FQGNSA. The CDR3 nucleotides read TGTGCCAGCAGCTCATCCCTTACGAAGCAGTTCTTC. Translated: CASSSSLTKQFF.

On this clonotype: Given a much more abundant clone one base away, this may be a read error. The V and J genes are TRBV7-2 and TRBJ2-7, with TRBD1 matching over 8 bases. CDR3 length equals 14 residues. Germline lookup yields CDR1 SGHTA and CDR2 FQGNSA. V shed 4 bases and J 6 bases; nucleotides not matched to a gene: 8. CDR3 DNA sequence: TGTGCCAGCAGCTCCCGACAGGGGTTAGGCGAGCAGTACTTC. Translated, it gives CASSSRQGLGEQYF.

This chain links TRBV7-8 with TRBJ1-2; D unclear. The V and J ends lost 1 base and 4 bases respectively, with 4 bases between them. CDR3 length: 12 residues. The V gene's germline CDR1 is SGHVS and CDR2 FQNEAQ. Here the CDR3 reads CASSLVFYGYTF. CDR3 bases: TGTGCCAGCAGCTTAGTCTTCTATGGCTACACCTTC.

This clonotype was seen repeatedly, ten times or more. This sequence joins TRBV7-2 and TRBJ2-1; the D is unclear. CDR3 size: 17 residues. The V gene's germline CDR1 is SGHTA and CDR2 FQGNSA. Between the trimmed V and J ends, which lost 2 bases and 0 bases, there was a span of 14 bases. The CDR3 loop is CASSLLNTVSSYNEQFF. Written as DNA, the CDR3 is TGTGCCAGCAGCTTACTAAACACAGTGAGCTCCTACAATGAGCAGTTCTTC.

The chain joins TRBV7-8 to TRBJ1-5; D call uncertain. Trimming left V 1 base short and J 0 bases short, with 10 bases between. Germline V gene sequence: CDR1 SGHVS, CDR2 FQNEAQ. The CDR3 consists of 16 residues. CDR3 loop: CASSLGRRDSNQPQHF. The CDR3 DNA reads as TGTGCCAGCAGCTTAGGCAGAAGAGATAGCAATCAGCCCCAGCATTTT.

This clonotype was recorded a few times. V gene TRBV6-6 combines with J gene TRBJ1-1; 10 bases agree with TRBD1. Germline V gene lookup returns CDR1 MNHNY and CDR2 SVGAGI (reference sequence). Losses at the gene ends were 2 bases for V and 6 bases for J; bases not matched to a gene: 18. The CDR3 has 19 amino acids. CDR3 sequence reads: CASSYTPGQGLGGYAEAFF. CDR3 nucleotide sequence: TGTGCCAGCAGTTACACTCCGGGACAGGGGTTGGGTGGATACGCTGAAGCTTTCTTT.